Sequencing of this T cell receptor (beta chain) was carried out in a study of shared clonotypes between healthy human individuals. Study summary: The people who gave samples were two women and a few men aged 18 to 49. Each donor contributed plates that comprised three CD4 naive, three CD4 memory, two CD8 naive and one CD8 memory.

Trimming removed 0 bases from V and 7 bases from J, with 15 bases in between. Germline-derived CDR1 and CDR2 are LNHNV and YYDKDF (reference sequence). The CDR3 is made up of 15 amino acids. General study results and limits: Estimated richness values were generally larger in naive subsets than in memory subsets.

The method was immunoSEQ multiplex PCR; TCRdb's version includes in-frame clones alone and lacks a portion of them. Altogether over 2 million clones are present, about nine tenths being singletons, with the ten largest covering 0.37%. This clone has only one observation. Its antigen is undetermined. Sequencing was done on a sample of naive CD4+ T cells from PBMCs. Noted subset: CD45RA+ positively selected. The chain has TRBV15 and TRBJ1-2, with D possibly TRBD1 on 5 matching bases. This sequence originates from a man younger than 35 in good health. Some clones in this sample may be carry-over from other donors' samples. The CDR3 region has the DNA TGTGCCACCAGCAGAGATAGGGGATGGGAGGCTGGCTACACCTTC. It codes for CATSRDRGWEAGYTF.